Below, 22 T cell receptor beta chains from the same sample are listed, as sequenced in a study of T cells in Graves' hyperthyroidism and ophthalmopathy. Using RNA transcripts as the source, TCR beta CDR3 regions were amplified. The HTBI primer set served for first-round RT-PCR of the TCR CDR3. TCRdb ran MiXCR on the multiplex PCR reads and lists one entry per CDR3 protein. In the table there are hundreds of thousands of distinct CDR3 sequences, approximately 14% of which are singletons. Sequenced: blood. These receptors were taken from a woman younger than 30 with Graves' hyperthyroidism.

V and J are TRBV25-1 and TRBJ1-2, with a tentative D call TRBD1 (6 bases). The CDR3 has 16 amino acids. V was clipped by 1 base and J by 6 bases, with 18 bases between them. Germline CDR1 and CDR2: MGHDK and SYGVNS. Written as DNA, the CDR3 is TGTGCCAGCAGTGAATTCTCGGACAGCCTCGTAAATGGCTACACCTTC. Translation: CASSEFSDSLVNGYTF.

This clonotype appeared many times. This chain joins TRBV20-1 and TRBJ2-7, with D possibly matching TRBD2 (6 bases). V was pared by 5 bases and J by 3 bases, with 17 bases between. This CDR3 has 14 amino acids. In germline, CDR1 is DFQATT, CDR2 SNEGSKA (reference sequence). DNA of the CDR3: TGCAGTGCTGAATATCGGGACTCTCTCTACGAGCAGTACTTC. Protein product: CSAEYRDSLYEQYF.

This clonotype was seen ten or more times. The chain employs TRBV2 and TRBJ2-3; D is unclear. The V gene's germline CDR1 is SNHLY and CDR2 FYNNEI. With 4 bases removed from V and 6 bases from J, the gap between germline ends came to 17 bases. The CDR3 is made up of 15 amino acids. The CDR3 DNA is TGTGCCAGCAGTGGAAGCATTAAAAGAGCGGATACGCAGTATTTT. Translation: CASSGSIKRADTQYF.

The J gene is TRBJ1-2, the V gene TRBV6-1; TRBD1 is a possible D gene (6 bases). Trimming took 8 bases from V and 3 from J, leaving 7 bases between them. There are 11 residues in the CDR3. Germline CDR1 and CDR2: MNHNS and SASEGT. CDR3 sequence: CASHRDYGYTF. The CDR3 nucleotides read TGTGCCAGCCACAGGGACTATGGCTACACCTTC.

V is TRBV9 and J is TRBJ1-1; a possible D gene is TRBD1 (6 bases). The V end lost 4 bases, the J end lost 3 bases, and 16 bases lay between the germline ends. This CDR3 has 15 residues. Germline loops: CDR1 SGDLS, CDR2 YYNGEE. The CDR3 is CASSFQQGLDTEAFF. The CDR3 bases are TGTGCCAGCAGCTTTCAACAGGGCTTGGACACTGAAGCTTTCTTT.

V gene TRBV28 combines with J gene TRBJ1-5, with D perhaps TRBD1 (6 bases). Germline CDR1 reads MDHEN; CDR2 reads SYDVKM. The CDR3 has 12 residues. CDR3: CRAGVGNQPQHF. The CDR3 region has the DNA TGTAGGGCAGGGGTGGGCAATCAGCCCCAGCATTTT.

At least ten counts were recorded for this clonotype. This chain uses TRBV7-6 with TRBJ2-1, with D possibly TRBD1 on 5 matching bases. The CDR3 runs 14 residues. Germline CDR1 is SGHVS and CDR2 is FNYEAQ. V lost 6 bases and J 6 bases, leaving 15 bases between the germline ends. The CDR3 DNA reads TGTGCCAGCAGTCGTCTGGGGCCTGGCAATGAGCAGTTCTTC. This sequence encodes CASSRLGPGNEQFF.

This clonotype was found many times. The CDR3 DNA reads TGTGCCAGCAGTTACGACATTAGCGGGAGGTCTGAGCAGTTCTTC. Its translation is CASSYDISGRSEQFF. The chain has TRBV6-5 and TRBJ2-1, with 10 bases fitting TRBD2. Germline V gene data show CDR1 as MNHEY and CDR2 as SVGAGI. The CDR3 contains 15 residues. V was clipped by 2 bases and J by 9 bases; unmatched bases: 7.

This clonotype was seen a few times. This chain connects TRBV14 to TRBJ2-1; D is undetermined. The CDR3 is 13 amino acids. CDR1 is SGHDN and CDR2 is FVKESK in the germline V gene. The V gene lost 1 base and the J gene lost 10 bases, with 11 bases spanning the gap. CDR3 in DNA: TGTGCCAGCAGCCAAGTACGTACGAGCGAGCAGTTCTTC. Translating it yields CASSQVRTSEQFF.

The chain employs TRBV20-1 and TRBJ1-4; 7 bases are shared with TRBD1. Per the germline V gene, CDR1 is DFQATT and CDR2 is SNEGSKA (reference sequence). Unmatched junction bases numbered 13, after V lost 7 bases and J lost 11 bases. CDR3 length: 13 amino acids. This CDR3 is CSVNLQGTRKLFF. In DNA, the CDR3 is TGCAGTGTGAACTTACAGGGGACTCGTAAACTGTTTTTT.

This clonotype was detected ten times or more. This chain connects TRBV4-1 to TRBJ2-7; TRBD1 aligns across 10 bases. Germline trimming cut 4 bases from V and 1 base from J; bases unmatched to any gene: 13. Per the germline V gene, CDR1 is MGHRA and CDR2 is YSYEKL. This CDR3 spans 18 amino acids. CDR3 in DNA: TGCGCCAGCAGCCTATCAAAAACCGGGACAGGGGCGTCCTACGAGCAGTACTTC. Translating it yields CASSLSKTGTGASYEQYF.

This clonotype was recorded many times. CDR3 region: CSASNLADYNEQFF. Written as DNA, the CDR3 is TGCAGTGCTAGTAACCTAGCGGATTACAATGAGCAGTTCTTC. V and J are TRBV20-1 and TRBJ2-1, with 7 bases fitting TRBD2. Germline V lookup: CDR1 DFQATT, CDR2 SNEGSKA (reference sequence). V was pared by 3 bases and J by 4 bases, with 6 bases of the junction left unmatched. The CDR3 is 14 residues long.

The V gene is TRBV19, the J gene TRBJ2-5, with TRBD2 identical over 8 bases. The CDR3 contains 16 residues. The J segment lost 2 bases and the V segment lost 6 bases, leaving 11 bases of the junction unmatched. Germline CDR1 and CDR2: LNHDA and SQIVND (reference sequence). The CDR3, as DNA: TGTGCCAGTAGCCCGGGGGGGGGGGAGGTACAAGAGACCCAGTACTTC. Its translation is CASSPGGGEVQETQYF.

The rearrangement joins TRBV2 to TRBJ2-1; no definite D call. Germline CDR1 is SNHLY and CDR2 is FYNNEI. The CDR3 is 13 amino acids. The germline V and J ends were trimmed by 6 bases and 5 bases, with 11 bases remaining between them. DNA for the CDR3: TGTGCCAGCAGCGACAACTGGAACAATGAGCAGTTCTTC. It specifies CASSDNWNNEQFF.

This clonotype was counted between two and nine times. The chain joins TRBV2 to TRBJ2-4; no definite D call. V was pared by 3 bases and J by 8 bases, with 20 bases between. The length of the CDR3 is 16 residues. Germline V gene sequence: CDR1 SNHLY, CDR2 FYNNEI. The CDR3 DNA reads TGTGCCAGCAGTGACCCTTCGGTAAAGCAATACGACATTCAGTACTTC. Translated: CASSDPSVKQYDIQYF.

The chain is built from TRBV10-3 and TRBJ2-5; no clear D. V was pared by 7 bases and J by 0 bases, with 6 bases between. Germline V gives CDR1 ENHRY, CDR2 SYGVKD. The CDR3 totals 12 residues. The CDR3 DNA reads TGTGCCATCATGTCCGACCAAGAGACCCAGTACTTC. It yields the protein CAIMSDQETQYF.

This clonotype has just a few counts. This may be a read error: a much more frequent sequence differs by one nucleotide. The CDR3 does not end in the conserved phenylalanine or tryptophan, so this is likely a read error. V and J are TRBV30 and TRBJ2-1; tentative D call: TRBD2 (6 bases). Per the germline V gene, CDR1 is GTSNPN and CDR2 is SVGIG (reference sequence). This CDR3 comprises 13 residues. Trimming pared 0 bases from V and 8 bases from J, leaving 11 bases between. The DNA for the CDR3 is TGTGCCTGGAGTGTAACGGGGGTCCATGAGCAGTTCCTC. Translating it yields CAWSVTGVHEQFL.

This clonotype appeared a few times. The V call is TRBV20-1, the J call TRBJ2-4; 9 bases agree with TRBD2. Germline CDR1 and CDR2: DFQATT and SNEGSKA (reference sequence). This CDR3 region has 18 residues. V trimming: 5 bases; J trimming: 0 bases; junction bases outside the gene matches: 14. The CDR3 nucleotides read TGCAGTGCTTTAAACCTAGCTGCGGGAGGGCGAGCCAAAAACATTCAGTACTTC. This gives the protein CSALNLAAGGRAKNIQYF.

Turning to this clonotype: A read error may account for a junction end that differs from germline. This chain joins TRBV11-2 and TRBJ2-6; D is possibly TRBD2 (7 bases). The CDR3 is 17 amino acids. Germline V gives CDR1 SGHAT, CDR2 FQNNGV. CDR3 bases: TGTGCCAGCAGCCATGGGGGGGCACTTAGTGGGGCCAACGCCCTGACTTTC. It encodes CASSHGGALSGANALTF.

This chain links TRBV20-1 with TRBJ2-7; D is unclear. Between the trimmed V and J ends, which lost 7 bases and 0 bases, there was a span of 10 bases. CDR1 and CDR2 (germline): DFQATT, SNEGSKA (reference sequence). The CDR3 is made up of 12 amino acids. In DNA form, the CDR3 reads TGCAGTGTCCTGGACGCCTCCTACGAGCAGTACTTC. Encoded protein: CSVLDASYEQYF.

The chain couples TRBV6-2 or TRBV6-3 to TRBJ2-5, with 8 bases that match TRBD1. V lost 8 bases to trimming and J lost 7 bases; unmatched junction nucleotides: 9. The CDR3 is 13 amino acids. Germline CDR1 and CDR2: MNHEY and SVGEGT. CDR3 in amino acids: CASATGGRRTQYF. In nucleotides, the CDR3 is TGTGCCAGCGCCACAGGGGGAAGGCGGACCCAGTACTTC.

This clonotype was recorded at least ten times. This chain joins TRBV28 and TRBJ2-7; D gene ambiguous. Per the germline V gene, CDR1 is MDHEN and CDR2 is SYDVKM. V was cut by 6 bases and J by 3 bases, with 12 bases left in between. The CDR3 is 13 residues long. The CDR3 bases are TGTGCCAGCAGCCTTGATACACACTACGAGCAGTACTTC. Amino acid sequence: CASSLDTHYEQYF.